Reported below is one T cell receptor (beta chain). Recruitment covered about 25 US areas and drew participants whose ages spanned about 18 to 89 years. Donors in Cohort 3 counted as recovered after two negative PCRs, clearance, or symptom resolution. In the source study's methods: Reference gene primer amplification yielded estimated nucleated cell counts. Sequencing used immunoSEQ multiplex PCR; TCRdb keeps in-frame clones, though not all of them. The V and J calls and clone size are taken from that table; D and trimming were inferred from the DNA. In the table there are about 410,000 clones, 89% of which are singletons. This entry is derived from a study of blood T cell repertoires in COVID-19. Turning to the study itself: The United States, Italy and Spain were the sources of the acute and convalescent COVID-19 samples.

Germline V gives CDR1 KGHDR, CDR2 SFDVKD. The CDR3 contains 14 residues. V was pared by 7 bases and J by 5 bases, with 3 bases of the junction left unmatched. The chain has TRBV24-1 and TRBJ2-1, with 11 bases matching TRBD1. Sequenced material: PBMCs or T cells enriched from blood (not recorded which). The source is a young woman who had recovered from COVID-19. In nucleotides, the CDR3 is TGTGCCACCAGCCCGGGACAGGGGGACAATGAGCAGTTCTTC. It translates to CATSPGQGDNEQFF.